The 9 T cell receptor beta chains listed next were all sequenced from one sample in a study of CD8 T cells in Susac syndrome. RNA totalling 0.5 to 1 ug underwent reverse transcription with random hexamers. TCRdb re-called the immunoSEQ multiplex PCR reads with MiXCR, one entry per CDR3 protein. The sample includes approximately 230,000 distinct CDR3 sequences, about 93% seen only once; the top ten take roughly 0.072%. Specimen: CD4+ T cells from PBMCs. These receptors were collected from a human donor with multiple sclerosis.

This chain joins TRBV6-2 or TRBV6-3 and TRBJ2-5; tentative D call: TRBD1 (6 bases). From germline, CDR1 is MNHEY and CDR2 SVGEGT. V was pared by 10 bases and J by 1 base, with 10 bases between. CDR3 size: 12 residues. The CDR3 spells CAIGQTQETQYF. In DNA form, the CDR3 reads TGTGCCATCGGACAGACCCAAGAGACCCAGTACTTC.

The chain recombines TRBV19 with TRBJ2-1, with 7 bases matching TRBD2. V dropped 10 bases and J dropped 3; count of bases not matched to a gene: 9. This CDR3 is 14 amino acids long. Germline assignment: CDR1 LNHDA and CDR2 SQIVND (reference sequence). The CDR3 DNA follows: TGTGCCACCCGGAGGCTAGCGGACTACAATGAGCAGTTCTTC. This gives the protein CATRRLADYNEQFF. The full variable domain, rest sourced from reference TRBV19 and TRBJ2-1, is DGGITQSPKYLFRKEGQNVTLSCEQNLNHDAMYWYRQDPGQGLRLIYYSQIVNDFQKGDIAEGYSVSREKKESFPLTVTSAQKNPTAFYLCATRRLADYNEQFFGPGTRLTVL.

The CDR3, as DNA: TGTGCCAGCAGCTTGGTGGGTACGCAGTATTTT. Encoded protein: CASSLVGTQYF. V gene TRBV5-6 combines with J gene TRBJ2-5, with D hard to call. The end of the DNA is better explained by TRBJ2-3, so the J call may be wrong. Germline values: CDR1 SGHDT, CDR2 YYEEEE. This CDR3 has 11 residues.

The rearrangement links TRBV5-6 to TRBJ2-6; 7 bases map to TRBD1. Germline V gene sequence: CDR1 SGHDT, CDR2 YYEEEE. The CDR3 length is 18 residues. V was pared by 3 bases and J by 0 bases, with 9 bases of the junction left unmatched. The CDR3 coding sequence is TGTGCCAGCAGCTACTGGGACAGCCAAAACTCTGGGGCCAACGTCCTGACTTTC. Its protein product is CASSYWDSQNSGANVLTF.

V and J are TRBV23-1 and TRBJ2-4; perhaps D is TRBD1 or TRBD2 (5 bases each). TRBV23-1 is labeled an ORF, and its function is uncertain. V gave up 8 bases and J gave up 4 bases, with 18 bases separating them. The CDR3 sequence is 15 residues long. The DNA for the CDR3 is TGCGCCAGCGGGGGACGGGGTCGGGCAAAAAACATTCAGTACTTC. Its translation: CASGGRGRAKNIQYF.

This clonotype has just one count. The chain links TRBV3-1 to TRBJ1-5; possibly TRBD1 for D (5 bases). The germline V gene has CDR1 LGHDT and CDR2 YNNKEL (reference sequence). The CDR3 loop spans 16 amino acids. V was pared by 1 base and J by 1 base, with 11 bases between. DNA for the CDR3: TGTGCCAGCAGCCAAGCTGCCGGGGGAAGCAATCAGCCCCAGCATTTT. Its translation: CASSQAAGGSNQPQHF.

This chain joins TRBV28 and TRBJ2-5; TRBD2 is a possible D gene (5 bases). Germline lookup yields CDR1 MDHEN and CDR2 SYDVKM. V gave up 3 bases and J gave up 5 bases, with 7 bases separating them. The CDR3 is 12 amino acids. CDR3 residues: CASSFVAETQYF. CDR3 coding DNA: TGTGCCAGCAGTTTCGTAGCGGAGACCCAGTACTTC.

The rearrangement links TRBV10-3 to TRBJ2-1; TRBD2 agrees at 11 bases. This CDR3 region has 16 residues. Germline CDR1 and CDR2: ENHRY and SYGVKD. V shed 2 bases and J 5 bases; nucleotides not matched to a gene: 5. The CDR3 reads CAISELGTSGNNEQFF. DNA of the CDR3: TGTGCCATCAGTGAGCTAGGGACTAGCGGCAACAATGAGCAGTTCTTC.

The V and J genes are TRBV5-1 and TRBJ2-2, with TRBD2 as a possible D gene (6 bases). The germline CDR1 and CDR2 sequences are SGHRS and YFSETQ. The ends were cut back, 4 bases at V and 3 bases at J, with 10 bases in the middle. CDR3 length: 14 residues. CDR3 sequence (DNA): TGCGCCAGCAGCACCGGGACTTACACCGGGGAGCTGTTTTTT. It yields the protein CASSTGTYTGELFF.